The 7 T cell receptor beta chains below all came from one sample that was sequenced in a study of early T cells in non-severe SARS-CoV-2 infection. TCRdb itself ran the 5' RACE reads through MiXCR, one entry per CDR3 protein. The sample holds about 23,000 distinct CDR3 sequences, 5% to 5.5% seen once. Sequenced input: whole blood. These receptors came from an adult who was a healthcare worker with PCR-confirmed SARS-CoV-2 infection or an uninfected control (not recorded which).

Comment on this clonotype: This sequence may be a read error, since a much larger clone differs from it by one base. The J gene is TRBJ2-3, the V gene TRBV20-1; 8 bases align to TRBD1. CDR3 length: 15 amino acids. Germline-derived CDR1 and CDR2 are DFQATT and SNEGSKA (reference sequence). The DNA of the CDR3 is TGCAATGCTAACCCCGGGACAGGTGGCACAGATACGCAGTATTTT. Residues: CNANPGTGGTDTQYF.

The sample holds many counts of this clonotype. This chain's CDR3 is CSAKVLSSGANVLTF. As DNA, the CDR3 is TGCAGTGCGAAGGTCCTAAGCTCTGGGGCCAACGTCCTGACTTTC. This chain connects TRBV20-1 to TRBJ2-6; no reliable D call. The CDR3 runs to 15 residues. V lost 6 bases and J lost 0, with 12 bases in between. Germline CDR1 reads DFQATT; CDR2 reads SNEGSKA (reference sequence).

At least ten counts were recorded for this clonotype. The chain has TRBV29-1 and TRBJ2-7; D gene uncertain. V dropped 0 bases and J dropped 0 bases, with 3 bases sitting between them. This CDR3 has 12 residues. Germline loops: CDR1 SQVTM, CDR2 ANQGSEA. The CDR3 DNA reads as TGCAGCGTTGAAGAGACCTCCTACGAGCAGTACTTC. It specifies CSVEETSYEQYF.

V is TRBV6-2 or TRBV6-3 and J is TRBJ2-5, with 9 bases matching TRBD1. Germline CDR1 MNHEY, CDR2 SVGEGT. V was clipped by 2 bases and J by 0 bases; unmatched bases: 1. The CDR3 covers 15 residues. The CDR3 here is CASSYGDRDQETQYF. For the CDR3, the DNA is TGTGCCAGCAGTTACGGGGACAGGGACCAAGAGACCCAGTACTTC.

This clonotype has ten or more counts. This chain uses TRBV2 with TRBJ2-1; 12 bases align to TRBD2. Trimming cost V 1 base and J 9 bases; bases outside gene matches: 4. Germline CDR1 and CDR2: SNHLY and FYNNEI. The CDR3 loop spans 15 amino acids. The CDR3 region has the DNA TGTGCCAGCAGTGAAGAGCTAGCGGGAGGGGCTGAGCAGTTCTTC. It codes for CASSEELAGGAEQFF.

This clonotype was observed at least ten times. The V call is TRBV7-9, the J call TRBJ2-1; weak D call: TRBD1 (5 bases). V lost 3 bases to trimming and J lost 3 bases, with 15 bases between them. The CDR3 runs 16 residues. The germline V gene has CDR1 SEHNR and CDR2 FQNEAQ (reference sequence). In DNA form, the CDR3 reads TGTGCCAGCAGCTTGGTTGCTGACAGAATCTACAATGAGCAGTTCTTC. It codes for CASSLVADRIYNEQFF. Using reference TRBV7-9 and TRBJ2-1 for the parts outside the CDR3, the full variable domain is DTGVSQNPRHKITKRGQNVTFRCDPISEHNRLYWYRQTLGQGPEFLTYFQNEAQLEKSRLLSDRFSAERPKGSFSTLEIQRTEQGDSAMYLCASSLVADRIYNEQFFGPGTRLTVL.

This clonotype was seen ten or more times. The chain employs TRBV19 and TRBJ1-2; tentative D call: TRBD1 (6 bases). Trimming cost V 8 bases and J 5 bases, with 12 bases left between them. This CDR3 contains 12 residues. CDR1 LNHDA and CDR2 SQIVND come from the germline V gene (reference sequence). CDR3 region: CASCGQTYGYTF. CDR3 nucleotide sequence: TGTGCCAGTTGTGGACAGACTTATGGCTACACCTTC.